The T cell receptor (beta chain) under discussion was sequenced for a study of blood T cell repertoires in COVID-19. Across the whole study: The United States, Italy and Spain were the sources of the acute and convalescent COVID-19 samples. The cDNA or gDNA used as material had been derived from T cells, B-cell-depleted T cells, or PBMCs.

Authors' methods: Nucleated cell counts were estimated from reference gene primer amplification. Profiled with immunoSEQ multiplex PCR; TCRdb holds only in-frame clones, not every one. V, J and clone size derive from that table, while D and trimming were established from the DNA sequence. The data contain 230,000 or so clones, 75% to 85% of them singletons. This CDR3 spans 17 amino acids. The germline V gene encodes CDR1 LNHDA and CDR2 SQIVND (reference sequence). The V gene lost 3 bases and the J gene lost 0 bases, with 17 bases spanning the gap. Sample: peripheral blood. The sequence was collected from a middle-aged man who had recovered from COVID-19. The chain is built from TRBV19 and TRBJ1-1; D is possibly TRBD1 (6 bases). The DNA for the CDR3 is TGTGCCAGTAGTATTCTTCTGACAGGCGATATGAACACTGAAGCTTTCTTT. Translation gives CASSILLTGDMNTEAFF.